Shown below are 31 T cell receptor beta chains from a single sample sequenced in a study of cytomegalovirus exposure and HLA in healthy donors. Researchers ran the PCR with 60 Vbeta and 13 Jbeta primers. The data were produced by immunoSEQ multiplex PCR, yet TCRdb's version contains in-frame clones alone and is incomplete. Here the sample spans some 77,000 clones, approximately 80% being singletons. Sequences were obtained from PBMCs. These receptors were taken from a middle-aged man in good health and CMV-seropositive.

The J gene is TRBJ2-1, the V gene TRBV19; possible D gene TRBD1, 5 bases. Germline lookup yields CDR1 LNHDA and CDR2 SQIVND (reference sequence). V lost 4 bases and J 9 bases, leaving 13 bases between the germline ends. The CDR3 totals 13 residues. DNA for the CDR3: TGTGCCAGTAGTACCGCCCAGGGTGGTGAGCAGTTCTTC. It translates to CASSTAQGGEQFF.

The CDR3: CASSSLAGVINEQFF. DNA for the CDR3: TGTGCCAGCAGTTCCCTAGCGGGAGTAATAAATGAGCAGTTCTTC. V is TRBV27 and J is TRBJ2-1; 10 bases match TRBD2. The CDR3 is 15 residues long. Trimming at V came to 4 bases and at J to 7 bases, leaving 7 bases not matched to a gene. Looked up from germline, CDR1 is MNHEY and CDR2 is SMNVEV (reference sequence).

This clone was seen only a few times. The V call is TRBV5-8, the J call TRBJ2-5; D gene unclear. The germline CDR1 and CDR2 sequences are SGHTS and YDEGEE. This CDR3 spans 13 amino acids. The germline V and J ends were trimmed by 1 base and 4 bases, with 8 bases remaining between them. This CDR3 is CASSLTSGETQYF. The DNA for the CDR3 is TGTGCCAGCAGCTTGACATCAGGAGAGACCCAGTACTTC.

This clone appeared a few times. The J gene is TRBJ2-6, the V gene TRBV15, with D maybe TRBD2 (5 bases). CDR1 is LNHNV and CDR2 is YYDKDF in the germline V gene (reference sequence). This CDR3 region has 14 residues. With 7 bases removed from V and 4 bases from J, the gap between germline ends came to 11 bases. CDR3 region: CATTESGGANVLTF. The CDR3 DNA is TGTGCCACCACCGAATCGGGGGGGGCCAACGTCCTGACTTTC.

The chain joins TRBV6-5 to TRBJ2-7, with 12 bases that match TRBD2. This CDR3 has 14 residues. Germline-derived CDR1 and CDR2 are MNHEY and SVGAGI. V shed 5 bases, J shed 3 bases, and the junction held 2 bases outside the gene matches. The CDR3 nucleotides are TGTGCCAGCAGTCTAGCGGGAGGGGGCTACGAGCAGTACTTC. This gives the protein CASSLAGGGYEQYF.

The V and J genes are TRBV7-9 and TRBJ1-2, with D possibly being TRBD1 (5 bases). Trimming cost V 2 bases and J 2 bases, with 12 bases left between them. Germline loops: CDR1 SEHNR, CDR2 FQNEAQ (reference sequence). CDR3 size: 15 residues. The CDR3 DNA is TGTGCCAGCAGCTTATTGACAGAAGTGAACTATGGCTACACCTTC. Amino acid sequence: CASSLLTEVNYGYTF.

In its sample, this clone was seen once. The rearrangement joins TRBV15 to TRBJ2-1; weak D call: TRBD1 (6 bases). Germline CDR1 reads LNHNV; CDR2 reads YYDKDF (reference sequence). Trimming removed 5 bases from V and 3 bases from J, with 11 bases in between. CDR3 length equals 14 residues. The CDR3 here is CATSVRGIYNEQFF. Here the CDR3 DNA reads TGTGCCACCAGCGTCAGGGGTATCTACAATGAGCAGTTCTTC.

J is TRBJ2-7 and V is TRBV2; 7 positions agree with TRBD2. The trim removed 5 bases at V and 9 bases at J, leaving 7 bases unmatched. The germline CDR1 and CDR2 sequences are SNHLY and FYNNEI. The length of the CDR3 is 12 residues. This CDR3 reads CASSPGEGWQYF. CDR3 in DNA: TGTGCCAGCAGTCCGGGGGAGGGCTGGCAGTACTTC.

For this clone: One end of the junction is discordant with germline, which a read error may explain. CDR3 in amino acids: CASSIGGESGANGLTF. The CDR3 DNA follows: TGTGCCAGTAGTATAGGGGGCGAGTCTGGGGCCAACGGCCTGACTTTC. J is TRBJ2-6 and V is TRBV19; TRBD1 might be the D (5 bases). CDR3 length equals 16 residues. Per germline, CDR1 LNHDA and CDR2 SQIVND (reference sequence).

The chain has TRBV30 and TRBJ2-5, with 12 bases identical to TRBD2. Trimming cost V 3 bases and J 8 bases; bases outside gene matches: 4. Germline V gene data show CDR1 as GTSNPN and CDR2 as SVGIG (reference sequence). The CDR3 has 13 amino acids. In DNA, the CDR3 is TGTGCCTGGAGCGCGACTAGCGGGAGTACCCAGTACTTC. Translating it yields CAWSATSGSTQYF.

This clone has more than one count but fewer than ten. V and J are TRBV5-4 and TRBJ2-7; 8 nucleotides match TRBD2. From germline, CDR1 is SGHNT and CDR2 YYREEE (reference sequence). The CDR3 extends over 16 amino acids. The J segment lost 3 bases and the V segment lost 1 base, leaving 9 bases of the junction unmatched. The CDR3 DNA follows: TGTGCCAGCAGCTTGTCCCCGGGGGGGGCCGGCTACGAGCAGTACTTC. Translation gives CASSLSPGGAGYEQYF.

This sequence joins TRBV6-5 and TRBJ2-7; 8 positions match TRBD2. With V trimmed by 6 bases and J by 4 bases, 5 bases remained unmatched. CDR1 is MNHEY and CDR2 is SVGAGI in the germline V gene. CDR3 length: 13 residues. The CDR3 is CASSNGRGYEQYF. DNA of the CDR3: TGTGCCAGCAGCAACGGGAGGGGATACGAGCAGTACTTC.

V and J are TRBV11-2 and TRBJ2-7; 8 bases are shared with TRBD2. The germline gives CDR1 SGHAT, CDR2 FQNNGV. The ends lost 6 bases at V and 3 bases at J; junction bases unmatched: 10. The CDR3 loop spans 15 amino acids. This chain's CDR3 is CASRGISGKLYEQYF. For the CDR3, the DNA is TGTGCCAGCAGGGGGATTAGCGGGAAACTCTACGAGCAGTACTTC.

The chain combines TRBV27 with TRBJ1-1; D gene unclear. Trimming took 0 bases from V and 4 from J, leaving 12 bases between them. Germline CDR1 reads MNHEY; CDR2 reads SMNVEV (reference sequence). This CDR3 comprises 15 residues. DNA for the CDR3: TGTGCCAGCAGTTTATCTTTCCAGGTCTTCACTGAAGCTTTCTTT. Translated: CASSLSFQVFTEAFF.

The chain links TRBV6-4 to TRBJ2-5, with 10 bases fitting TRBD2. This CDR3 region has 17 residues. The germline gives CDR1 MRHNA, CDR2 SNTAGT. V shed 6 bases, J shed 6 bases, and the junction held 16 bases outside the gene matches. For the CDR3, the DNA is TGTGCCAGCAGCGAGGTGGAGGCTAGCGGGGGCGGAAAGACCCAGTACTTC. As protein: CASSEVEASGGGKTQYF.

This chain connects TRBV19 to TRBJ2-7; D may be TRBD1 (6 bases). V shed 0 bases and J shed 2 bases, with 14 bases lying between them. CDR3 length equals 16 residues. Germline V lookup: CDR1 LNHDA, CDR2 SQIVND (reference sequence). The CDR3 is CASSIDRGNRAYEQYF. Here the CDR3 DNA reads TGTGCCAGTAGTATAGATCGCGGAAACAGGGCCTACGAGCAGTACTTC.

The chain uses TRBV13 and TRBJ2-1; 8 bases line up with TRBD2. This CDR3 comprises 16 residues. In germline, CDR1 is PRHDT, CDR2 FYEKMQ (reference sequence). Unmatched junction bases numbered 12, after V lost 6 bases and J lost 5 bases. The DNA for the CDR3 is TGTGCCAGCAGTTTCGCCGCGGTTAGCGGGAACAATGAGCAGTTCTTC. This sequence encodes CASSFAAVSGNNEQFF. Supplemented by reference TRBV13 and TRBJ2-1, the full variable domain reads AAGVIQSPRHLIKEKRETATLKCYPIPRHDTVYWYQQGPGQDPQFLISFYEKMQSDKGSIPDRFSAQQFSDYHSELNMSSLELGDSALYFCASSFAAVSGNNEQFFGPGTRLTVL.

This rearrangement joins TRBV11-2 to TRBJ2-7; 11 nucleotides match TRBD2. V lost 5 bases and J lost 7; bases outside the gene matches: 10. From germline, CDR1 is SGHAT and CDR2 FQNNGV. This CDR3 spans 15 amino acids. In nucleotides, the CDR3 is TGTGCCAGCAGCATCACTAGCGGGAGCACTAGGGAGCAGTACTTC. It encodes CASSITSGSTREQYF.

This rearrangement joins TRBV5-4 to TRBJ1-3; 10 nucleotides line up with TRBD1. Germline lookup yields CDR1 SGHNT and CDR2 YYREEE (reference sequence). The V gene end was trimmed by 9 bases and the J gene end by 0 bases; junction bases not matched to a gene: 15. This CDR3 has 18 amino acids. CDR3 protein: CATSDGTGVLDSGNTIYF. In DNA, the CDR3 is TGTGCCACATCCGATGGGACAGGGGTCCTCGACTCTGGAAACACCATATATTTT.

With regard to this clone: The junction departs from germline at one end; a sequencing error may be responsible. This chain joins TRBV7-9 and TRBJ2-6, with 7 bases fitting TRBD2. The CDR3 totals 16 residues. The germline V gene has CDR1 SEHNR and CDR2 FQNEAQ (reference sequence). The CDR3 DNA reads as TGTGCCAGCAGCTTTGTACGGGAGGACGGGGCCAACGGCCTGACTTTC. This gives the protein CASSFVREDGANGLTF.

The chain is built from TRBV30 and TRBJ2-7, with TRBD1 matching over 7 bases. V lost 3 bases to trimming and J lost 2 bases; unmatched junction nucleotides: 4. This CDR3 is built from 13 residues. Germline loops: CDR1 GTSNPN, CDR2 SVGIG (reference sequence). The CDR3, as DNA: TGTGCCTGGAGGGCAGGGGGAGCCTACGAGCAGTACTTC. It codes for CAWRAGGAYEQYF.

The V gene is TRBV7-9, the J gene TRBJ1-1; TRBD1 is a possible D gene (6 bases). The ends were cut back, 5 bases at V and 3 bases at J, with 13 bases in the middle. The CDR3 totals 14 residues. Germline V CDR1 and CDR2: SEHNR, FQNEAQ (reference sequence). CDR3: CASSVRGIDTEAFF. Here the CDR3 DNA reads TGTGCCAGCAGCGTCAGGGGTATCGACACTGAAGCTTTCTTT.

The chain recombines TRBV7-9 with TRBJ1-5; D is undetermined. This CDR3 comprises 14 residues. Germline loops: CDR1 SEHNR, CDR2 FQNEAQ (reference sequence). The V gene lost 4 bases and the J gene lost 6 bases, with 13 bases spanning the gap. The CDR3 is CASSSPGEGQPQHF. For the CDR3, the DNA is TGTGCCAGCAGCTCCCCCGGGGAGGGTCAGCCCCAGCATTTT.

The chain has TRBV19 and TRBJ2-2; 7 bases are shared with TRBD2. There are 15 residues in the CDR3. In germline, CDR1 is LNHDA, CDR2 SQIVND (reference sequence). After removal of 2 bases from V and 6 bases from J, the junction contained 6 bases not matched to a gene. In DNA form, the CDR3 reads TGTGCCAGTAGTATAACGGCGGGAGACGCCGGGGAGCTGTTTTTT. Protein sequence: CASSITAGDAGELFF.

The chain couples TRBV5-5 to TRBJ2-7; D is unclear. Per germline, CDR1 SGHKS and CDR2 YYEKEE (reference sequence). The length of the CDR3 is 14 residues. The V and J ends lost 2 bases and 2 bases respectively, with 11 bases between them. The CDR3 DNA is TGTGCCAGCAGCTTTCGGCGCGGCGCCTACGAGCAGTACTTC. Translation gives CASSFRRGAYEQYF.

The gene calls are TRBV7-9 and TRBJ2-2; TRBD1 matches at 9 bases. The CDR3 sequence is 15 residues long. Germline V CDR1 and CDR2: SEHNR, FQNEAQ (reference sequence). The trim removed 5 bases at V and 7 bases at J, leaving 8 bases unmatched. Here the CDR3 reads CASSPGQGLIGELFF. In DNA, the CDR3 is TGTGCCAGCAGCCCGGGACAGGGCTTAATCGGGGAGCTGTTTTTT.

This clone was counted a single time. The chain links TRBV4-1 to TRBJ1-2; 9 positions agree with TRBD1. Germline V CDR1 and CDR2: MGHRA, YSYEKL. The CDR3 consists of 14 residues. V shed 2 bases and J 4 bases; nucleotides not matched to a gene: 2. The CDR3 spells CASSQRQGVYGYTF. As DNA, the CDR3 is TGCGCCAGCAGCCAACGACAGGGGGTCTATGGCTACACCTTC.

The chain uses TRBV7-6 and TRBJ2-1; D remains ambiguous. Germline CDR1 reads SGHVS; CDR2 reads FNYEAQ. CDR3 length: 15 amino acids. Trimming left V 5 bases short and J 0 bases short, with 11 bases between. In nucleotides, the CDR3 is TGTGCCAGCAGCGCCAGCGAGTTCTCCTACAATGAGCAGTTCTTC. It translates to CASSASEFSYNEQFF.

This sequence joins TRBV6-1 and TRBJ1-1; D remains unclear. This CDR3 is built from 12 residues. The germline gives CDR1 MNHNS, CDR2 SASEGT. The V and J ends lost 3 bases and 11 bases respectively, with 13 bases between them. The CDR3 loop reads CASSDTGSEAFF. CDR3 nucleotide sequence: TGTGCCAGCAGTGATACGGGTTCAGAGGCTTTCTTT.

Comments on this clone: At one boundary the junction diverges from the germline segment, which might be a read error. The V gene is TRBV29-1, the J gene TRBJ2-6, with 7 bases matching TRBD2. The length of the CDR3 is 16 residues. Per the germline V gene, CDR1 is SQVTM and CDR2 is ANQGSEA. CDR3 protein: CSVVGGSDTGANGLTF. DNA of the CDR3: TGCAGCGTTGTCGGCGGGAGTGATACTGGGGCCAACGGCCTGACTTTC. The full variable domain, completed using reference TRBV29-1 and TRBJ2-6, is SAVISQKPSRDICQRGTSLTIQCQVDSQVTMMFWYRQQPGQSLTLIATANQGSEATYESGFVIDKFPISRPNLTFSTLTVSNMSPEDSSIYLCSVVGGSDTGANGLTFGAGSRLTVL.

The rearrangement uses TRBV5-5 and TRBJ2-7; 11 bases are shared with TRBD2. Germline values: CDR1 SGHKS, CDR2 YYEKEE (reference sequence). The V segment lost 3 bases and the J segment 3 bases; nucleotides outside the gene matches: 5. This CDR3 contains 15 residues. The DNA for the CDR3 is TGTGCCAGCAGCTCGCGACTAGCGGGACTCTACGAGCAGTACTTC. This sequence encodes CASSSRLAGLYEQYF.